Listed here are 32 T cell receptor beta chains from one sample, sequenced in a study of blood T cell repertoires in COVID-19 (dated by TCRdb to 2018 to 2020). Library preparation was by the immunoSEQ multiplex PCR assay. In TCRdb, the immuneACCESS table is reduced to in-frame sequences with V and J assigned. These tables do not hold every clone; where another copy was compared, an unresolved V gene accounts for under half, and the others remain unexplained. The sample records 400,000 to 550,000 clones, 87% of which are singletons. Of the sample, around 1.8% is held by the ten largest clones. Sequencing used PBMCs or T cells enriched from blood (not recorded which). The receptors originated from a woman aged 18-29 years with acute COVID-19.

This chain uses TRBV27 with TRBJ1-5, with 10 bases that match TRBD1. Germline loops: CDR1 MNHEY, CDR2 SMNVEV (reference sequence). The trim removed 6 bases at V and 7 bases at J, leaving 9 bases unmatched. The CDR3 loop spans 15 amino acids. The CDR3 is CASSPRDRGGQPQHF. CDR3 DNA sequence: TGTGCCAGCAGCCCCCGGGACAGGGGAGGACAGCCCCAGCATTTT.

This clone appeared once. The J gene is TRBJ1-1, the V gene TRBV9; 8 nucleotides line up with TRBD1. The CDR3 runs to 14 residues. Germline values: CDR1 SGDLS, CDR2 YYNGEE. With V trimmed by 3 bases and J by 0 bases, 1 base remained unmatched. The CDR3 DNA reads TGTGCCAGCAGCGCGGGACAGGTGAACACTGAAGCTTTCTTT. Translation gives CASSAGQVNTEAFF. Based on the CDR3 plus reference TRBV9 and TRBJ1-1, the full variable domain is DSGVTQTPKHLITATGQRVTLRCSPRSGDLSVYWYQQSLDQGLQFLIQYYNGEERAKGNILERFSAQQFPDLHSELNLSSLELGDSALYFCASSAGQVNTEAFFGQGTRLTVV.

V is TRBV18 and J is TRBJ2-6; 7 bases line up with TRBD1. V shed 4 bases, J shed 2 bases, and the junction held 8 bases outside the gene matches. Germline V gene sequence: CDR1 KGHSH, CDR2 LQKENI. CDR3 size: 17 residues. Here the CDR3 DNA reads TGTGCCAGCTCACGCCTACCCCAGGGGGCTGGGGCCAACGTCCTGACTTTC. Protein: CASSRLPQGAGANVLTF. Variable domain in full (rest from reference TRBV18 and TRBJ2-6): NAGVMQNPRHLVRRRGQEARLRCSPMKGHSHVYWYRQLPEEGLKFMVYLQKENIIDESGMPKERFSAEFPKEGPSILRIQQVVRGDSAAYFCASSRLPQGAGANVLTFGAGSRLTVL.

The rearrangement links TRBV18 to TRBJ2-7, with 7 bases fitting TRBD1. The CDR3 has 14 residues. CDR1 KGHSH and CDR2 LQKENI come from the germline V gene. J was trimmed by 2 bases and V by 5 bases; bases with no gene match: 6. This CDR3 reads CASSDNRGPYEQYF. CDR3 coding DNA: TGTGCCAGCTCAGATAACAGGGGACCCTACGAGCAGTACTTC. Filled out from reference TRBV18 and TRBJ2-7, the complete variable domain reads NAGVMQNPRHLVRRRGQEARLRCSPMKGHSHVYWYRQLPEEGLKFMVYLQKENIIDESGMPKERFSAEFPKEGPSILRIQQVVRGDSAAYFCASSDNRGPYEQYFGPGTRLTVT.

The gene calls are TRBV14 and TRBJ2-3; 10 positions agree with TRBD2. The CDR3 has 15 amino acids. The V and J ends lost 4 bases and 3 bases, in that order; junction bases with no gene match: 4. The germline V gene has CDR1 SGHDN and CDR2 FVKESK. DNA of the CDR3: TGTGCCAGCAGCCCCCCTAGCGGGAGTACAGATACGCAGTATTTT. Amino acid sequence: CASSPPSGSTDTQYF.

The J gene is TRBJ1-3, the V gene TRBV11-2; D is unresolved. Germline-derived CDR1 and CDR2 are SGHAT and FQNNGV. The CDR3 sequence is 14 residues long. Trimming took off 4 bases at V and 2 bases at J, with 9 bases between the two ends. CDR3 protein: CASSSGITGNTIYF. The CDR3 nucleotides read TGTGCCAGCAGCTCCGGGATCACTGGAAACACCATATATTTT.

This sequence joins TRBV6-1 and TRBJ1-5; no clear D gene. Trimming stripped 3 bases from V and 7 bases from J, with 13 bases between. CDR3 length: 14 amino acids. The germline gives CDR1 MNHNS, CDR2 SASEGT. The CDR3 nucleotides are TGTGCCAGCAGTGATAGGGCACCGGGACAGCCCCAGCATTTT. Protein: CASSDRAPGQPQHF.

V and J are TRBV28 and TRBJ2-5; 11 positions match TRBD2. Germline trimming cut 2 bases from V and 4 bases from J; bases unmatched to any gene: 3. Per the germline V gene, CDR1 is MDHEN and CDR2 is SYDVKM. The length of the CDR3 is 15 residues. The CDR3 sequence: CASSLVAGGGETQYF. CDR3 nucleotides: TGTGCCAGCAGTTTAGTAGCGGGAGGGGGAGAGACCCAGTACTTC.

The rearrangement joins TRBV9 to TRBJ2-6; 9 bases are a match to TRBD1. J was trimmed by 0 bases and V by 0 bases; bases with no gene match: 4. The CDR3 is 18 amino acids. Germline CDR1 SGDLS, CDR2 YYNGEE. The CDR3 region is CASSVAGTGSSGANVLTF. CDR3 coding DNA: TGTGCCAGCAGCGTAGCCGGGACAGGGAGCTCTGGGGCCAACGTCCTGACTTTC.

V usage is TRBV9 and J usage is TRBJ2-7; D might be TRBD2 (6 bases). Germline CDR1 is SGDLS and CDR2 is YYNGEE. The CDR3 is 18 residues long. Deletions cut 0 bases from V and 2 bases from J, with 21 bases between. The CDR3 sequence is CASSVDVGGGLGAYEQYF. CDR3 bases: TGTGCCAGCAGCGTAGACGTCGGGGGAGGACTGGGGGCCTACGAGCAGTACTTC.

The rearrangement links TRBV7-9 to TRBJ2-7; D not certain. The CDR3 is 13 residues long. Germline CDR1 SEHNR, CDR2 FQNEAQ (reference sequence). Trimming stripped 4 bases from V and 1 base from J, with 8 bases between. DNA of the CDR3: TGTGCCAGCAGCTCCCAGGTGTCCTACGAGCAGTACTTC. Its protein product is CASSSQVSYEQYF.

The V gene is TRBV19, the J gene TRBJ1-4; 11 bases fit TRBD1. V trimming: 7 bases; J trimming: 7 bases; junction bases outside the gene matches: 2. From germline, CDR1 is LNHDA and CDR2 SQIVND (reference sequence). The length of the CDR3 is 13 residues. The CDR3 spells CASTGTGGEKLFF. DNA of the CDR3: TGTGCCAGTACCGGGACAGGGGGTGAAAAACTGTTTTTT.

In this sample, this clone turned up a few times. The chain employs TRBV6-5 and TRBJ1-5; D unresolved. This CDR3 comprises 15 residues. Per the germline V gene, CDR1 is MNHEY and CDR2 is SVGAGI. The V gene lost 7 bases and the J gene lost 5 bases, with 18 bases spanning the gap. In nucleotides, the CDR3 is TGTGCCAGCACCGAATCGGACGGGAGTCATCAGCCCCAGCATTTT. It is translated as CASTESDGSHQPQHF.

This sequence joins TRBV9 and TRBJ1-1, with a possible D match to TRBD1 (5 bases). V was pared by 3 bases and J by 2 bases, with 11 bases between. Per the germline V gene, CDR1 is SGDLS and CDR2 is YYNGEE. This CDR3 spans 14 amino acids. The CDR3 DNA follows: TGTGCCAGCAGCGAGGGGTCAGTAAACACTGAAGCTTTCTTT. It yields the protein CASSEGSVNTEAFF.

V gene TRBV13 combines with J gene TRBJ2-1; D might be TRBD2 (5 bases). The CDR3 loop spans 16 amino acids. The V gene lost 0 bases and the J gene lost 2 bases, with 11 bases spanning the gap. The germline V gene encodes CDR1 PRHDT and CDR2 FYEKMQ (reference sequence). The CDR3 region has the DNA TGTGCCAGCAGCTTAGGAAGGACTGGAGCCTACAATGAGCAGTTCTTC. Translated: CASSLGRTGAYNEQFF.

The CDR3: CASSRGPGNTIYF. Written as DNA, the CDR3 is TGTGCCAGCTCTCGAGGGCCTGGAAACACCATATATTTT. The chain has TRBV2 and TRBJ1-3; D remains ambiguous. Trimming pared 8 bases from V and 2 bases from J, leaving 10 bases between. The CDR3 contains 13 residues. Germline lookup yields CDR1 SNHLY and CDR2 FYNNEI.

CDR3 nucleotide sequence: TGTGCCACCAGTGATGCGGGATTGGCAGATACGCAGTATTTT. It codes for CATSDAGLADTQYF. The chain is built from TRBV24-1 and TRBJ2-3, with D perhaps matching TRBD2 (6 bases). Looked up from germline, CDR1 is KGHDR and CDR2 is SFDVKD. V was clipped by 3 bases and J by 4 bases, with 10 bases between them. There are 14 residues in the CDR3.

The gene calls are TRBV19 and TRBJ1-6; TRBD1 aligns across 9 bases. Looked up from germline, CDR1 is LNHDA and CDR2 is SQIVND (reference sequence). CDR3 size: 13 residues. Germline trimming cut 4 bases from V and 10 bases from J; bases unmatched to any gene: 2. The CDR3 DNA reads TGTGCCAGTAGTAAGGACAGGGGATCACCCCTCCACTTT. Its protein product is CASSKDRGSPLHF. Full variable domain (outside the CDR3, taken from reference TRBV19 and TRBJ1-6): DGGITQSPKYLFRKEGQNVTLSCEQNLNHDAMYWYRQDPGQGLRLIYYSQIVNDFQKGDIAEGYSVSREKKESFPLTVTSAQKNPTAFYLCASSKDRGSPLHFGNGTRLTVT.

This clone was detected a few times. The V and J genes are TRBV6-5 and TRBJ2-1; weak D call: TRBD1 (5 bases). Trimming shortened V by 8 bases and J by 0 bases, and 14 bases separated the two germline ends. CDR3 length: 15 amino acids. Germline CDR1 is MNHEY and CDR2 is SVGAGI. The CDR3 coding sequence is TGTGCCAGCTCGCGACAGCGAGACTCCTACAATGAGCAGTTCTTC. It yields the protein CASSRQRDSYNEQFF.

This chain uses TRBV3-1 (or the pseudogene TRBV3-2) with TRBJ2-7, with 7 bases aligning to TRBD1. This CDR3 region has 14 residues. Germline CDR1 reads LGHDT; CDR2 reads YNNKEL (reference sequence). V trimming: 3 bases; J trimming: 2 bases; junction bases outside the gene matches: 4. This CDR3 is CASSQVDRAYEQYF. The CDR3 DNA reads as TGTGCCAGCAGCCAGGTAGACAGGGCCTACGAGCAGTACTTC.

V and J are TRBV6-2 or TRBV6-3 and TRBJ2-2; D not certain. The CDR3 has 14 amino acids. Trimming pared 8 bases from V and 0 bases from J, leaving 10 bases between. Per germline, CDR1 MNHEY and CDR2 SVGEGT. Here the CDR3 reads CASGRSTNTGELFF. The DNA of the CDR3 is TGTGCCAGCGGCCGGAGCACGAACACCGGGGAGCTGTTTTTT.

V gene TRBV24-1 combines with J gene TRBJ2-3; 7 nucleotides align to TRBD1. The ends lost 12 bases at V and 1 base at J; junction bases unmatched: 3. CDR3 length: 12 residues. The germline gives CDR1 KGHDR, CDR2 SFDVKD. CDR3: CAPGQGTDTQYF. The CDR3 DNA is TGTGCCCCAGGACAGGGCACAGATACGCAGTATTTT.

The chain links TRBV29-1 to TRBJ2-1, with 11 positions matching TRBD1. The CDR3 is made up of 14 amino acids. Germline lookup yields CDR1 SQVTM and CDR2 ANQGSEA. Trimming took 4 bases from V and 8 from J; bases not matched to a gene: 7. CDR3 sequence (DNA): TGCAGCGTTGGCCGGGACAGGGGGATCCATGAGCAGTTCTTC. Its translation: CSVGRDRGIHEQFF.

The rearrangement links TRBV4-3 to TRBJ1-5, with 9 bases that match TRBD1. Germline values: CDR1 LGHNA, CDR2 YSLEER. V dropped 0 bases and J dropped 5; count of bases not matched to a gene: 8. The CDR3 sequence is 17 residues long. CDR3 nucleotides: TGCGCCAGCAGCCAAGAGACTGGGACAGGGCGGGATCAGCCCCAGCATTTT. Translating it yields CASSQETGTGRDQPQHF.

The gene calls are TRBV10-3 and TRBJ2-1, with TRBD1 matching 7 bases. Germline V gene lookup returns CDR1 ENHRY and CDR2 SYGVKD. The CDR3 extends over 14 amino acids. V was clipped by 6 bases and J by 8 bases; unmatched bases: 10. CDR3 region: CAISGNRGSDEQFF. For the CDR3, the DNA is TGTGCCATCAGCGGTAACAGGGGATCGGATGAGCAGTTCTTC.

The chain carries TRBV4-1 and TRBJ2-5, with D uncertain. There are 13 residues in the CDR3. Between the trimmed V and J ends, which lost 1 base and 4 bases, there was a span of 7 bases. Germline values: CDR1 MGHRA, CDR2 YSYEKL. The CDR3 here is CASSQAVPETQYF. In nucleotides, the CDR3 is TGCGCCAGCAGCCAAGCAGTTCCAGAGACCCAGTACTTC.

This rearrangement joins TRBV24-1 to TRBJ1-3, with TRBD1 as a possible D gene (5 bases). Looked up from germline, CDR1 is KGHDR and CDR2 is SFDVKD. V lost 11 bases and J 2 bases, leaving 18 bases between the germline ends. The CDR3 sequence is 15 residues long. The CDR3 spells CAIYPPQGTGNTIYF. CDR3 sequence (DNA): TGTGCCATATACCCCCCCCAGGGAACTGGAAACACCATATATTTT.

The chain recombines TRBV28 with TRBJ1-6; D uncertain. Germline CDR1 reads MDHEN; CDR2 reads SYDVKM. The CDR3 loop spans 13 amino acids. Deletions cut 3 bases from V and 7 bases from J, with 7 bases between. CDR3 sequence: CASSLSGNSPLHF. In DNA form, the CDR3 reads TGTGCCAGCAGTTTGAGCGGGAATTCACCCCTCCACTTT.

The chain uses TRBV29-1 and TRBJ1-3, with 9 positions matching TRBD1. With V trimmed by 4 bases and J by 6 bases, 10 bases remained unmatched. The CDR3 extends over 15 amino acids. The germline gives CDR1 SQVTM, CDR2 ANQGSEA. DNA for the CDR3: TGCAGCGTTGCCTTTACTACAGGGGGCGAAAACACCATATATTTT. Its protein product is CSVAFTTGGENTIYF.

V usage is TRBV7-2 and J usage is TRBJ2-7; D possibly corresponds to TRBD1 (6 bases). The germline gives CDR1 SGHTA, CDR2 FQGNSA. The CDR3 has 15 residues. With 3 bases removed from V and 4 bases from J, the gap between germline ends came to 16 bases. CDR3 coding DNA: TGTGCCAGCAGCTTCAAACCTGACAGGACATACGAGCAGTACTTC. This encodes CASSFKPDRTYEQYF.

The chain uses TRBV12-3 or TRBV12-4 and TRBJ1-6; D remains ambiguous. This CDR3 is 13 amino acids long. V lost 2 bases to trimming and J lost 10 bases, with 9 bases between them. CDR3 DNA sequence: TGTGCCAGCAGTTTAACGGGAGGGTCACCCCTCCACTTT. It specifies CASSLTGGSPLHF.

The V gene is TRBV5-6, the J gene TRBJ2-1, with a weak D call TRBD1 (5 bases). Per germline, CDR1 SGHDT and CDR2 YYEEEE. Trimming cost V 8 bases and J 4 bases, with 10 bases left between them. The CDR3 spans 12 residues. The DNA for the CDR3 is TGTGCCAGTGGAAGGGGTTACAATGAGCAGTTCTTC. Translation gives CASGRGYNEQFF.